A selection of T cell receptor beta chains follows, all from one sample in a study of T cell responses to AZD1222 COVID-19 vaccine. Repertoires were generated with immunoSEQ multiplex PCR, while TCRdb's copy carries only in-frame clones and drops some. Counted here are under 130,000 clones, about 92% occurring once; the ten biggest clones make up roughly 1.1%. The sequences come from peripheral blood, collected on day 0 of AZD1222 vaccination. These receptors were collected from an adult in good health. CDR3s include the opening cysteine and the closing phenylalanine or tryptophan. The order of the fields is J gene, D gene, clone size, V gene, CDR3 protein, CDR3 DNA. A D gene is named only where the DNA matches it firmly. Some rows mark clone size as missing; the rest say once, few, many or name a class of expanded clone.

>TRBJ1-5|TRBD1|.|TRBV2
CASSEWGQGYQPQHF
TGTGCCAGCAGTGAATGGGGACAGGGGTATCAGCCCCAGCATTTT
>TRBJ1-2|.|.|TRBV9
CASSVAQASNYGYTF
TGTGCCAGCAGCGTAGCCCAGGCGTCTAACTATGGCTACACCTTC
>TRBJ1-1|TRBD1|.|TRBV27
CASRKGAGGTEAFF
TGTGCCAGCAGGAAGGGGGCGGGGGGGACTGAAGCTTTCTTT
>TRBJ2-7|.|.|TRBV10-3
CAISAGAYEQYF
TGTGCCATCAGTGCCGGAGCCTACGAGCAGTACTTC
>TRBJ2-7|TRBD2|.|TRBV24-1
CATSDVGTSGSYEQYF
TGTGCCACCAGTGACGTAGGGACTAGCGGGAGCTACGAGCAGTACTTC
>TRBJ2-3|TRBD2|.|TRBV25-1
CASSGSGGGTDTQYF
TGTGCCAGCAGTGGTAGCGGGGGGGGCACAGATACGCAGTATTTT
>TRBJ2-1|TRBD2|.|TRBV2
CASIRTSGNDEQFF
TGTGCCAGCATCCGGACTAGCGGGAACGATGAGCAGTTCTTC
>TRBJ2-7|.|.|TRBV3-1/TRBV3-2
CASSQDPLSYEQYF
TGTGCCAGCAGCCAAGACCCCTTATCCTACGAGCAGTACTTC
>TRBJ2-3|TRBD1|.|TRBV24-1
CATSDTGTGPSSRSDTQYF
TGTGCCACCAGTGACACCGGGACAGGGCCTAGTAGCCGATCAGATACGCAGTATTTT
>TRBJ1-1|.|.|TRBV5-1
CASSFSREGAEAFF
TGCGCCAGCAGCTTTTCCAGGGAAGGTGCTGAAGCTTTCTTT
>TRBJ1-1|TRBD1|.|TRBV30
CAWSPPQGVNTEAFF
TGTGCCTGGAGTCCACCACAGGGGGTGAACACTGAAGCTTTCTTT
>TRBJ1-2|.|once|TRBV7-2
CASPSTGGGYTF
TGTGCCAGCCCGTCCACGGGGGGTGGCTACACCTTC
>TRBJ1-3|.|once|TRBV7-9
CASSFLVNSGNTIYF
TGTGCCAGCAGCTTTTTAGTGAACTCTGGAAACACCATATATTTT
>TRBJ1-5|.|.|TRBV5-8
CASSHRSNQPQHF
TGTGCCAGCAGTCATCGATCCAATCAGCCCCAGCATTTT
>TRBJ2-3|TRBD1|once|TRBV9
CASSGDRGRNTDTQYF
TGTGCCAGCAGCGGCGACAGGGGGAGGAACACAGATACGCAGTATTTT
>TRBJ1-1|.|.|TRBV19
CASSVSVNTEAFF
TGTGCCAGTAGTGTTTCGGTGAACACTGAAGCTTTCTTT
>TRBJ2-7|TRBD1|.|TRBV2
CASSAEGAAYEQYF
TGTGCCAGCAGTGCTGAGGGGGCCGCCTACGAGCAGTACTTC
>TRBJ1-1|.|.|TRBV2
CASSGQKEAFF
TGTGCCAGCAGTGGACAGAAAGAAGCTTTCTTT